The 7 T cell receptor beta chains in this list originate from one sample, sequenced in a study of early T cells in non-severe SARS-CoV-2 infection. TCRdb reanalysed the 5' RACE reads using MiXCR and keeps one entry per CDR3 protein. Found here are about 34,000 distinct CDR3 sequences, roughly 5.7% of them singletons; the top ten hold approximately 6.6%. The sample taken for sequencing was whole blood. The receptors stem from an adult who was a healthcare worker with PCR-confirmed SARS-CoV-2 infection or an uninfected control (not recorded which).

A few counts support this clonotype. The chain joins TRBV19 to TRBJ2-3; either TRBD1 or TRBD2 may supply D (5 bases each). CDR3 size: 12 residues. V gave up 7 bases and J gave up 3 bases, with 8 bases separating them. From germline, CDR1 is LNHDA and CDR2 SQIVND (reference sequence). The CDR3 is CASNEGTDTQYF. The CDR3 bases are TGTGCCAGTAATGAGGGGACAGATACGCAGTATTTT.

This chain connects TRBV7-9 to TRBJ2-7; the match to TRBD1 covers 9 bases. J gave up 1 base and V 11 bases, and 9 bases lay outside the gene matches. The CDR3 contains 14 residues. Germline CDR1 is SEHNR and CDR2 is FQNEAQ (reference sequence). This CDR3 reads CARPGDRASYEQYF. The CDR3 DNA reads TGTGCCCGCCCCGGGGACAGGGCTTCCTACGAGCAGTACTTC.

The rearrangement joins TRBV15 to TRBJ2-3; D not certain. Trimming took off 4 bases at V and 7 bases at J, with 12 bases between the two ends. CDR3 length: 13 residues. The germline V gene has CDR1 LNHNV and CDR2 YYDKDF (reference sequence). The CDR3 region has the DNA TGTGCCACCAGCACCAAAGGAACCCATACGCAGTATTTT. Protein product: CATSTKGTHTQYF.

The table lists this clonotype with many counts. The genes are TRBV7-8 and TRBJ2-3; possible D gene TRBD2, 5 bases. The CDR3 extends over 11 amino acids. The germline CDR1 and CDR2 sequences are SGHVS and FQNEAQ. Trimming removed 8 bases from V and 4 bases from J, with 7 bases in between. CDR3 in DNA: TGTGCCAGCCGGAGGTCAGATACGCAGTATTTT. It specifies CASRRSDTQYF.

J is TRBJ1-3 and V is TRBV20-1; 8 bases map to TRBD1. Per germline, CDR1 DFQATT and CDR2 SNEGSKA (reference sequence). V dropped 0 bases and J dropped 2; count of bases not matched to a gene: 3. The CDR3 has 15 amino acids. CDR3 region: CSARDSRGPGNTIYF. The CDR3 DNA follows: TGCAGTGCTAGAGATAGCAGGGGGCCTGGAAACACCATATATTTT.

This clonotype was seen repeatedly, ten times or more. The gene calls are TRBV12-3 or TRBV12-4 and TRBJ2-7; TRBD1 aligns across 7 bases. The CDR3 has 13 amino acids. V gave up 5 bases and J gave up 4 bases; unmatched junction bases: 5. DNA for the CDR3: TGTGCCAGCAGTCCGGGGACAGCGTACGAGCAGTACTTC. Residues: CASSPGTAYEQYF.

This clonotype was picked up many times. The chain uses TRBV5-1 and TRBJ2-1, with 10 bases fitting TRBD2. Germline assignment: CDR1 SGHRS and CDR2 YFSETQ. CDR3 length equals 14 residues. The ends lost 2 bases at V and 7 bases at J; junction bases unmatched: 3. The CDR3 nucleotides are TGCGCCAGCAGCTTTCCTAGCGGGAGTAATGAGCAGTTCTTC. Encoded protein: CASSFPSGSNEQFF.